The following is a T cell receptor beta chain sequence with its context. Its specificity is not known. These data come from a study of T cell responses to AZD1222 COVID-19 vaccine. Whole-study findings and limits: Two AZD1222 doses significantly raised spike-specific TCR breadth and depth over controls. Donor demographics were predominantly white British with a female majority; clonal diversity may be underestimated.

The CDR3 is 14 residues long. With 3 bases removed from V and 5 bases from J, the gap between germline ends came to 10 bases. The germline CDR1 and CDR2 sequences are MNHEY and SMNVEV (reference sequence). This table comes from immunoSEQ multiplex PCR, and its TCRdb copy is limited to in-frame clones, with some not included. This sample has about 180,000 clones; under 95% occur once, and the top ten carry about 1.5%. Investigators merged groups given second doses at roughly 4 or roughly 12 weeks. The clonotype was recovered from an adult who received the AZD1222 COVID-19 vaccine. The rearrangement uses TRBV27 and TRBJ2-2; no clear D. Sequences were derived from peripheral blood, sampled 28 days after the second AZD1222 dose. The CDR3 spells CASSFGLTTGELFF. The CDR3 nucleotides are TGTGCCAGCAGTTTTGGGCTTACTACCGGGGAGCTGTTTTTT.